This TCR beta chain was recovered during a study of blood T cell repertoires in COVID-19. Study information: Sites across the United States, Italy and Spain contributed samples from acute and convalescent COVID-19.

CDR3 size: 12 residues. V was cut by 7 bases and J by 4 bases, with 10 bases left in between. Germline assignment: CDR1 WSHSY and CDR2 SAAADI. Assay used: immunoSEQ multiplex PCR; TCRdb lists only in-frame clones, some missing. Here the sample spans some 340,000 clones, 90% being singletons. Donors were grouped by their self-reported clinical history. Sequencing was carried out using PBMCs or T cells enriched from blood (not recorded which). The sequence derives from a woman aged 25 to 39 who had been exposed to COVID-19. The chain couples TRBV10-2 to TRBJ1-2; D call uncertain. Here the CDR3 DNA reads TGCGCCAGCACAAGCGGACTCTATGGCTACACCTTC. Residues: CASTSGLYGYTF.